This TCR beta chain derives from a study of T cells after yellow fever vaccination. Turning to this clonotype: Its target is not known.

Making TCR cDNA involved 5'RACE template switching, which added UMIs and a universal primer site. MiXCR was run by TCRdb on the 5' RACE reads, yielding one entry per CDR3 protein. This repertoire shows about 350,000 distinct CDR3 sequences, roughly 8.3% found once; its top ten account for about 16%. From germline, CDR1 is SGHTA and CDR2 FQGNSA. The CDR3 is 14 residues long. Trimming stripped 5 bases from V and 5 bases from J, with 10 bases between. Study-wide results and caveats: Few clonotypes appeared in both CD4 and CD8 compartments. Most clones from primary vaccination were detected again post-booster (approximately 96% CD4, roughly 91% CD8). Repertoires sorted by FACS could include abundant clonotypes that are contaminants from the bulk population.

This clonotype originated in a man younger than 35 who received the YFV17D yellow fever vaccine. The material was PBMCs, obtained about 41 days after the first yellow fever vaccination. V is TRBV7-2 and J is TRBJ1-6, with unresolved D. In nucleotides, the CDR3 is TGTGCCAGCAGCAATCAGCAAAATAATTCACCCCTCCACTTT. Its protein product is CASSNQQNNSPLHF.